This T cell receptor beta chain was sequenced during a study of metastatic and nonmetastatic thyroid tumors. At the level of the study: It was across blood and tumor or nodule tissue from malignant and benign thyroid patients that repertoires were compared.

CDR3 length: 15 residues. Germline CDR1 MDHEN, CDR2 SYDVKM. Losses at the gene ends were 4 bases for V and 3 bases for J; bases not matched to a gene: 6. Treatment of any kind had been given to no patient before thyroid surgery. This clone was observed at least ten times. Its antigen is still unknown. A much larger clone sits a single nucleotide away, making a read error possible. Overall study results and limits: Reported TCR beta diversity, measured in blood and tumor, was significantly higher for malignant thyroid tumors than for benign nodules.

Original methodology: It was from CDR3 differences across clinicopathological groups that a distant-metastasis classifier for papillary thyroid cancer was built. TCRdb re-analyzed the PCR reads through MiXCR. None of the V and J calls come from the authors' own analysis; TCRdb made them. The sample lists about 21,000 clones; around 16% were seen once. The TCR was taken from a female donor with papillary thyroid cancer or a benign thyroid nodule (not recorded which). Some clones in this sample may be carry-over from other donors' samples. Sequenced sample: tumor tissue. The chain recombines TRBV28 with TRBJ2-7; 10 nucleotides align to TRBD1. The CDR3 DNA follows: TGTGCCAGCAGTTCGGGGACAGGGGCCCTCTACGAGCAGTACTTC. It specifies CASSSGTGALYEQYF.